Each of the 25 T cell receptor beta chains below was sequenced from the same sample in a study of cytomegalovirus exposure and HLA in healthy donors. It was with 60 Vbeta and 13 Jbeta primers that the PCR ran. Measured with immunoSEQ multiplex PCR; TCRdb has only the in-frame clones, and not every one. The data show around 100,000 clones, 70% to 80% seen once. The sequenced sample consisted of PBMCs. Receptor source: a woman in her 40s in good health and CMV-seronegative.

The chain employs TRBV5-1 and TRBJ1-5; no clear D gene. The ends were cut back, 0 bases at V and 0 bases at J, with 7 bases in the middle. The germline V gene has CDR1 SGHRS and CDR2 YFSETQ. The CDR3 contains 15 residues. The CDR3 DNA follows: TGCGCCAGCAGCTTGGGAGACTATAGCAATCAGCCCCAGCATTTT. Protein sequence: CASSLGDYSNQPQHF.

V usage is TRBV7-2 and J usage is TRBJ2-7; TRBD1 might be the D (6 bases). V lost 1 base, J lost 3 bases, and 13 bases lay in between. CDR3 length: 15 amino acids. From germline, CDR1 is SGHTA and CDR2 FQGNSA. The CDR3 DNA reads TGTGCCAGCAGCTTAGAGCAGGGGTTGGGCTACGAGCAGTACTTC. Translated: CASSLEQGLGYEQYF. Based on the CDR3 plus reference TRBV7-2 and TRBJ2-7, the full variable domain is GAGVSQSPSNKVTEKGKDVELRCDPISGHTALYWYRQSLGQGLEFLIYFQGNSAPDKSGLPSDRFSAERTGGSVSTLTIQRTQQEDSAVYLCASSLEQGLGYEQYFGPGTRLTVT.

This chain uses TRBV11-3 with TRBJ2-3; possible D gene TRBD1, 6 bases. The V gene's germline CDR1 is SGHNT and CDR2 YENEEA. CDR3 length equals 15 residues. V was trimmed by 3 bases and J by 4 bases, leaving 14 bases between them. This CDR3 is CASSFLGGGADTQYF. DNA of the CDR3: TGTGCCAGCAGCTTTCTGGGTGGGGGCGCAGATACGCAGTATTTT.

This clone showed up just a few times. The chain uses TRBV9 and TRBJ2-1, with D unresolved. With 0 bases removed from V and 0 bases from J, the gap between germline ends came to 10 bases. Germline assignment: CDR1 SGDLS and CDR2 YYNGEE. This CDR3 is built from 16 residues. In DNA, the CDR3 is TGTGCCAGCAGCGTAGCTGGGCAGAGCTCCTACAATGAGCAGTTCTTC. It specifies CASSVAGQSSYNEQFF.

With respect to this clone: One end of the junction does not line up with germline, which may come from a read error. The chain has TRBV5-6 and TRBJ2-7; D is possibly TRBD1 (6 bases). Per germline, CDR1 SGHDT and CDR2 YYEEEE. The CDR3 is made up of 13 amino acids. The CDR3 region has the DNA TGTGCCAGCAGCTGGGGGCCGACTGGCGCCAGTAGCTTC. Translated: CASSWGPTGASSF.

The CDR3 DNA reads TGTGCCAGCAGCTTAGGGAGGGCGAACACTGAAGCTTTCTTT. Its protein product is CASSLGRANTEAFF. The chain links TRBV7-2 to TRBJ1-1; D not resolved. V gave up 1 base and J gave up 1 base, with 7 bases separating them. Germline-derived CDR1 and CDR2 are SGHTA and FQGNSA. The CDR3 runs 14 residues.

The chain has TRBV18 and TRBJ2-7; tentatively, D is TRBD2 (6 bases). CDR3 size: 13 residues. With 0 bases removed from V and 11 bases from J, the gap between germline ends came to 14 bases. CDR1 KGHSH and CDR2 LQKENI come from the germline V gene. The CDR3 sequence: CASSPPGGGPKYF. CDR3 DNA sequence: TGTGCCAGCTCACCACCGGGAGGCGGTCCTAAGTACTTC.

This chain joins TRBV9 and TRBJ2-5; weak D call: TRBD2 (7 bases). Germline V gene lookup returns CDR1 SGDLS and CDR2 YYNGEE. CDR3 length equals 17 residues. V was pared by 3 bases and J by 0 bases, with 18 bases between. CDR3 region: CASSEGGYYVHQETQYF. The CDR3 DNA reads TGTGCCAGCAGCGAGGGGGGGTATTACGTACACCAAGAGACCCAGTACTTC.

V gene TRBV19 combines with J gene TRBJ2-3; the match to TRBD2 covers 9 bases. The CDR3 is made up of 14 amino acids. With 10 bases clipped from V and 7 bases from J, the junction kept 12 bases outside the gene matches. CDR1 is LNHDA and CDR2 is SQIVND in the germline V gene (reference sequence). CDR3 sequence: CATKVAGDWYTQYF. In DNA form, the CDR3 reads TGTGCCACAAAGGTAGCGGGGGATTGGTATACGCAGTATTTT.

The chain has TRBV10-1 and TRBJ1-1; D gene ambiguous. The V end lost 4 bases, the J end lost 0 bases, and 6 bases lay between the germline ends. Per the germline V gene, CDR1 is WNHNN and CDR2 is SYGVQD (reference sequence). CDR3 size: 13 residues. The CDR3 region is CASSGGMNTEAFF. CDR3 DNA sequence: TGCGCCAGCAGTGGCGGAATGAACACTGAAGCTTTCTTT.

The chain uses TRBV7-2 and TRBJ2-1; 10 bases fit TRBD2. Losses at the gene ends were 5 bases for V and 3 bases for J; bases not matched to a gene: 13. In germline, CDR1 is SGHTA, CDR2 FQGNSA. The length of the CDR3 is 18 residues. In DNA form, the CDR3 reads TGTGCCAGCAGCCTACTAGCGGGGCACCTCCGCTACTACAATGAGCAGTTCTTC. This gives the protein CASSLLAGHLRYYNEQFF. The whole variable domain, remainder taken from reference TRBV7-2 and TRBJ2-1, is GAGVSQSPSNKVTEKGKDVELRCDPISGHTALYWYRQSLGQGLEFLIYFQGNSAPDKSGLPSDRFSAERTGGSVSTLTIQRTQQEDSAVYLCASSLLAGHLRYYNEQFFGPGTRLTVL.

The V and J genes are TRBV25-1 and TRBJ2-3; 10 bases align to TRBD2. The junction had 4 bases not matched to a gene; V was cut back by 4 bases and J by 0 bases. Germline CDR1 and CDR2: MGHDK and SYGVNS. The CDR3 totals 16 residues. The CDR3 nucleotides read TGTGCCAGCAGTGTCGGACTAGCGGCTAGCACAGATACGCAGTATTTT. Its translation is CASSVGLAASTDTQYF.

J is TRBJ1-4 and V is TRBV28, with D possibly matching TRBD1 (6 bases). Between the trimmed V and J ends, which lost 7 bases and 8 bases, there was a span of 20 bases. Germline V gene data show CDR1 as MDHEN and CDR2 as SYDVKM. The CDR3 runs 15 residues. CDR3 amino acids: CASNPQGFTGEKLFF. In DNA, the CDR3 is TGTGCCAGCAACCCACAGGGCTTTACGGGAGAAAAACTGTTTTTT. Combining the CDR3 with reference TRBV28 and TRBJ1-4 gives the whole variable domain DVKVTQSSRYLVKRTGEKVFLECVQDMDHENMFWYRQDPGLGLRLIYFSYDVKMKEKGDIPEGYSVSREKKERFSLILESASTNQTSMYLCASNPQGFTGEKLFFGSGTQLSVL.

The V gene is TRBV30, the J gene TRBJ1-1, with 8 nucleotides matching TRBD1. This CDR3 comprises 12 residues. Per the germline V gene, CDR1 is GTSNPN and CDR2 is SVGIG (reference sequence). After removal of 7 bases from V and 0 bases from J, the junction contained 1 base not matched to a gene. The CDR3 loop is CALQGVNTEAFF. DNA for the CDR3: TGTGCCTTACAGGGGGTGAACACTGAAGCTTTCTTT.

The chain recombines TRBV7-9 with TRBJ1-4; D is possibly TRBD1 (6 bases). Per germline, CDR1 SEHNR and CDR2 FQNEAQ (reference sequence). The CDR3 spans 16 residues. The V gene lost 6 bases and the J gene lost 6 bases, with 20 bases spanning the gap. The CDR3 sequence: CASSRLTGKWDEKLFF. In DNA, the CDR3 is TGTGCCAGCAGTCGACTTACAGGGAAGTGGGATGAAAAACTGTTTTTT.

The chain employs TRBV7-6 and TRBJ1-3, with 8 bases identical to TRBD1. Per the germline V gene, CDR1 is SGHVS and CDR2 is FNYEAQ. This CDR3 is 16 amino acids long. V lost 4 bases and J lost 4; bases outside the gene matches: 9. The CDR3 here is CASSSEGRGRGNTIYF. CDR3 nucleotides: TGTGCCAGCAGCTCCGAGGGCAGGGGGCGGGGAAACACCATATATTTT.

This chain connects TRBV5-1 to TRBJ2-7; D is possibly TRBD2 (7 bases). V lost 0 bases and J lost 3, with 10 bases in between. The CDR3 runs to 14 residues. Germline values: CDR1 SGHRS, CDR2 YFSETQ. The CDR3 reads CASSLEGGDYEQYF. CDR3 sequence (DNA): TGCGCCAGCAGCTTGGAAGGGGGGGACTACGAGCAGTACTTC.

The chain couples TRBV5-1 to TRBJ2-3; a possible D gene is TRBD2 (7 bases). The ends were cut back, 0 bases at V and 1 base at J, with 12 bases in the middle. Germline V gene lookup returns CDR1 SGHRS and CDR2 YFSETQ. The CDR3 has 16 amino acids. CDR3 bases: TGCGCCAGCAGCTTGGAGGGGGGGGCAGGCACAGATACGCAGTATTTT. Translation: CASSLEGGAGTDTQYF.

The gene calls are TRBV21-1 and TRBJ1-3. TRBV21-1 is flagged as a pseudogene. This CDR3 spans 18 amino acids. This CDR3 reads CASSPWERGRGGGNTIYF. The CDR3 nucleotides are TGTGCCAGCAGCCCCTGGGAGCGGGGGCGAGGAGGTGGAAACACCATATATTTT.

This clone was seen only once. The chain carries TRBV5-4 and TRBJ2-7; 7 nucleotides align to TRBD1. This CDR3 is built from 13 residues. Germline-derived CDR1 and CDR2 are SGHNT and YYREEE (reference sequence). The V gene end was trimmed by 4 bases and the J gene end by 4 bases; junction bases not matched to a gene: 5. The CDR3 here is CASSRDRAYEQYF. In nucleotides, the CDR3 is TGTGCCAGCAGCCGCGACAGGGCTTACGAGCAGTACTTC.

V is TRBV4-3 and J is TRBJ1-5; TRBD1 aligns across 8 bases. Germline V lookup: CDR1 LGHNA, CDR2 YSLEER. CDR3 length: 14 amino acids. V shed 4 bases, J shed 6 bases, and the junction held 5 bases outside the gene matches. For the CDR3, the DNA is TGCGCCAGCAGCCTTGACAGGGGAATTCAGCCCCAGCATTTT. It codes for CASSLDRGIQPQHF.

This clone was seen a handful of times. This chain joins TRBV11-2 and TRBJ2-1, with a weak D call TRBD2 (5 bases). CDR3 length: 14 residues. The V end lost 5 bases, the J end lost 2 bases, and 10 bases lay between the germline ends. Germline-derived CDR1 and CDR2 are SGHAT and FQNNGV. The CDR3 protein is CASSRSGTYNEQFF. CDR3 bases: TGTGCCAGCAGCCGGAGCGGAACCTACAATGAGCAGTTCTTC.

The V gene is TRBV19, the J gene TRBJ2-7, with D tentatively TRBD2 (6 bases). CDR1 and CDR2 (germline): LNHDA, SQIVND (reference sequence). V gave up 4 bases and J gave up 3 bases, with 16 bases separating them. This CDR3 comprises 15 residues. The DNA for the CDR3 is TGTGCCAGTAGTAACCGTGAGAGGGGAGGCTACGAGCAGTACTTC. This sequence encodes CASSNRERGGYEQYF. Full variable domain (missing parts from reference TRBV19 and TRBJ2-7): DGGITQSPKYLFRKEGQNVTLSCEQNLNHDAMYWYRQDPGQGLRLIYYSQIVNDFQKGDIAEGYSVSREKKESFPLTVTSAQKNPTAFYLCASSNRERGGYEQYFGPGTRLTVT.

This chain links TRBV14 with TRBJ1-1; TRBD1 is a possible D gene (6 bases). This CDR3 is built from 17 residues. Germline CDR1 and CDR2: SGHDN and FVKESK. V lost 4 bases and J 2 bases, leaving 20 bases between the germline ends. CDR3 sequence (DNA): TGTGCCAGCAGCCTGAGACAGGCCCTCTTAGAAAACACTGAAGCTTTCTTT. It translates to CASSLRQALLENTEAFF.

The chain recombines TRBV15 with TRBJ1-2; 9 bases map to TRBD1. The CDR3 covers 15 residues. The trim removed 5 bases at V and 6 bases at J, leaving 10 bases unmatched. The germline V gene has CDR1 LNHNV and CDR2 YYDKDF (reference sequence). The CDR3: CATSLLRGQGNGYTF. The CDR3 region has the DNA TGTGCCACCAGCCTACTAAGGGGACAGGGAAATGGCTACACCTTC.